One sample yielded the 32 T cell receptor beta chains listed below, sequenced in a study of Ad26.COV2.S vaccination and SARS-CoV-2 variants. Only in-frame clones appear in the TCRdb table, and some are missing; sequencing was by immunoSEQ multiplex PCR. The sample shows hundreds of thousands of clones, around 89% of them seen only once. Treatment defined: about 20 received Ad26.COV2.S at low or high dose, single or two shots; 5 received placebo; per-sample allocation not given. Samples came from day 63 after the first vaccine or placebo injection. Material: peripheral blood, obtained in a trial of Ad26.COV2.S vaccine versus placebo. The receptors stem from a person aged 18 to 65 who received the Ad26.COV2.S COVID-19 vaccine or a placebo.

The chain employs TRBV19 and TRBJ2-3; 8 bases are a match to TRBD1. V lost 5 bases and J lost 1; bases outside the gene matches: 8. This CDR3 spans 16 amino acids. In germline, CDR1 is LNHDA, CDR2 SQIVND (reference sequence). CDR3 region: CASSGLRGLGTDTQYF. CDR3 nucleotide sequence: TGTGCCAGTAGTGGGCTCAGGGGGCTCGGCACAGATACGCAGTATTTT.

The rearrangement uses TRBV18 and TRBJ2-5, with 8 bases fitting TRBD2. The germline gives CDR1 KGHSH, CDR2 LQKENI. The CDR3 has 13 residues. J lost 4 bases, V lost 6 bases, and 4 bases had no gene match. This CDR3 reads CASSPGGVETQYF. The CDR3 region has the DNA TGTGCCAGCTCGCCGGGAGGGGTAGAGACCCAGTACTTC.

The rearrangement joins TRBV19 to TRBJ1-5; TRBD1 is a possible D gene (5 bases). Trimming left V 7 bases short and J 2 bases short, with 15 bases between. The germline V gene encodes CDR1 LNHDA and CDR2 SQIVND (reference sequence). The CDR3 is 15 amino acids. The CDR3 here is CASNLDGAGNQPQHF. The CDR3 DNA reads TGTGCCAGTAACCTCGACGGGGCGGGCAATCAGCCCCAGCATTTT.

The chain joins TRBV19 to TRBJ1-1; D call uncertain. The CDR3 is 16 amino acids. The V end was cut by 5 bases, the J end by 0 bases, with 16 bases between. Germline-derived CDR1 and CDR2 are LNHDA and SQIVND (reference sequence). The CDR3 spells CASSASRKMMNTEAFF. CDR3 nucleotide sequence: TGTGCCAGTAGTGCAAGCCGGAAGATGATGAACACTGAAGCTTTCTTT. Filled out from reference TRBV19 and TRBJ1-1, the complete variable domain reads DGGITQSPKYLFRKEGQNVTLSCEQNLNHDAMYWYRQDPGQGLRLIYYSQIVNDFQKGDIAEGYSVSREKKESFPLTVTSAQKNPTAFYLCASSASRKMMNTEAFFGQGTRLTVV.

This clone has just one count. This chain joins TRBV6-6 and TRBJ2-5; weak D call: TRBD2 (6 bases). The CDR3 covers 12 residues. V was clipped by 8 bases and J by 4 bases, with 11 bases between them. The germline V gene has CDR1 MNHNY and CDR2 SVGAGI (reference sequence). Written as DNA, the CDR3 is TGTGCCAGCGCCTGGGGAGGAGAGACCCAGTACTTC. This translates into CASAWGGETQYF.

The chain has TRBV18 and TRBJ2-1, with TRBD2 matching 7 bases. J lost 7 bases, V lost 6 bases, and 15 bases had no gene match. Per the germline V gene, CDR1 is KGHSH and CDR2 is LQKENI. CDR3 size: 16 residues. The CDR3 DNA sequence: TGTGCCAGCTCGCCTTCCTCCGGACTAGTGTCTAATGAGCAGTTCTTC. As protein: CASSPSSGLVSNEQFF.

The gene calls are TRBV2 and TRBJ1-2; D possibly corresponds to TRBD1 (5 bases). This CDR3 has 14 amino acids. The V gene lost 3 bases and the J gene lost 4 bases, with 12 bases spanning the gap. Germline V CDR1 and CDR2: SNHLY, FYNNEI. The CDR3 loop is CASSDGATIYGYTF. The CDR3 DNA is TGTGCCAGCAGTGATGGGGCCACTATCTATGGCTACACCTTC. Full variable domain (missing parts from reference TRBV2 and TRBJ1-2): EPEVTQTPSHQVTQMGQEVILRCVPISNHLYFYWYRQILGQKVEFLVSFYNNEISEKSEIFDDQFSVERPDGSNFTLKIRSTKLEDSAMYFCASSDGATIYGYTFGSGTRLTVV.

This chain uses TRBV7-3 with TRBJ2-1; TRBD2 agrees at 9 bases. There are 15 residues in the CDR3. V lost 6 bases, J lost 1 base, and 4 bases stayed unmatched. Germline assignment: CDR1 SGHTA and CDR2 FQGTGA. CDR3 residues: CASSSGLASYNEQFF. DNA of the CDR3: TGTGCCAGCAGTTCTGGACTAGCGTCCTACAATGAGCAGTTCTTC.

The rearrangement joins TRBV18 to TRBJ2-7, with TRBD2 identical over 11 bases. The CDR3 has 15 residues. Unmatched junction bases numbered 6, after V lost 5 bases and J lost 3 bases. CDR1 and CDR2 (germline): KGHSH, LQKENI. The CDR3: CASSSGLAEGYEQYF. The DNA for the CDR3 is TGTGCCAGCTCATCGGGACTAGCGGAGGGCTACGAGCAGTACTTC.

This clone has just a few counts. The V gene is TRBV18, the J gene TRBJ1-2, with TRBD1 identical over 12 bases. The CDR3 consists of 15 residues. V trimming: 5 bases; J trimming: 2 bases; junction bases outside the gene matches: 3. Germline V gene lookup returns CDR1 KGHSH and CDR2 LQKENI. CDR3 in amino acids: CASSEGQGANYGYTF. The CDR3 DNA reads as TGTGCCAGCTCAGAGGGACAGGGGGCCAACTATGGCTACACCTTC.

This clone was picked up one time. V usage is TRBV7-2 and J usage is TRBJ1-2; TRBD1 aligns across 8 bases. The germline gives CDR1 SGHTA, CDR2 FQGNSA. The V segment lost 0 bases and the J segment 6 bases; nucleotides outside the gene matches: 6. The CDR3 totals 15 residues. The CDR3 DNA reads as TGTGCCAGCAGCTTAGCGAGGACAGGGCTCAATGGCTACACCTTC. This translates into CASSLARTGLNGYTF.

This chain links TRBV19 with TRBJ1-1; tentatively, D is TRBD1 (5 bases). V gave up 6 bases and J gave up 5 bases, with 13 bases separating them. The V gene's germline CDR1 is LNHDA and CDR2 SQIVND (reference sequence). The CDR3 extends over 13 amino acids. The CDR3 sequence is CASRNLGVTEAFF. The CDR3 DNA reads TGTGCCAGTAGGAACCTAGGGGTTACTGAAGCTTTCTTT.

The chain combines TRBV21-1 with TRBJ1-4; the table's D call TRBD1 went unverified against the DNA. TRBV21-1 is listed as a pseudogene. CDR3 length: 21 amino acids. This CDR3 is CASDFGGGQQGSRGIDEKLFF. The CDR3 DNA reads as TGTGCCAGCGATTTTGGGGGCGGCCAACAGGGTTCAAGGGGTATCGATGAAAAACTGTTTTTT.

The V and J genes are TRBV4-1 and TRBJ1-2; the D is unclear. Trimming stripped 0 bases from V and 7 bases from J, with 9 bases between. Germline V gives CDR1 MGHRA, CDR2 YSYEKL. CDR3 size: 13 residues. The CDR3 here is CASSQEQGSGYTF. The CDR3 DNA follows: TGCGCCAGCAGCCAAGAACAAGGGAGTGGCTACACCTTC.

The chain employs TRBV19 and TRBJ2-7, with 7 nucleotides matching TRBD1. Germline V gene data show CDR1 as LNHDA and CDR2 as SQIVND (reference sequence). V gave up 3 bases and J gave up 2 bases; unmatched junction bases: 16. CDR3 length equals 18 residues. CDR3 in amino acids: CASSMIRAGGHTTYEQYF. The DNA for the CDR3 is TGTGCCAGTAGTATGATCCGGGCAGGGGGACATACCACCTACGAGCAGTACTTC.

J is TRBJ2-6 and V is TRBV24-1; D perhaps matches TRBD1 (5 bases). The CDR3 spans 16 residues. The V end lost 4 bases, the J end lost 1 base, and 10 bases lay between the germline ends. Germline V gives CDR1 KGHDR, CDR2 SFDVKD. CDR3: CATSDPQGSGANVLTF. CDR3 DNA: TGTGCCACCAGTGACCCTCAGGGATCTGGGGCCAACGTCCTGACTTTC.

The V gene is TRBV4-3, the J gene TRBJ2-2; TRBD2 aligns across 9 bases. V shed 3 bases and J 4 bases; nucleotides not matched to a gene: 0. CDR1 is LGHNA, CDR2 YSLEER, per germline. The CDR3 runs 14 residues. This CDR3 reads CASSQRGGTGELFF. In DNA form, the CDR3 reads TGCGCCAGCAGCCAGCGGGGGGGCACCGGGGAGCTGTTTTTT.

This clone has a handful of counts. CDR3 sequence (DNA): TGTGCCAGCAGGGACCAGGGTGAAGTATTCGATACGCAGTATTTT. Translating it yields CASRDQGEVFDTQYF. This chain links TRBV5-4 with TRBJ2-3, with a tentative D call TRBD1 (5 bases). The V end lost 5 bases, the J end lost 6 bases, and 19 bases lay between the germline ends. This CDR3 has 15 residues. Per the germline V gene, CDR1 is SGHNT and CDR2 is YYREEE (reference sequence).

This chain uses TRBV7-2 with TRBJ2-3; D call uncertain. This CDR3 has 14 amino acids. CDR1 SGHTA and CDR2 FQGNSA come from the germline V gene. Trimming took 6 bases from V and 0 from J, leaving 10 bases between them. The CDR3 DNA sequence: TGTGCCAGCAGTTGGCCCGGGAGCACAGATACGCAGTATTTT. This translates into CASSWPGSTDTQYF.

A remark on this clone: Other DNA sequences in the sample encode the same CDR3. The rearrangement uses TRBV30 and TRBJ2-7; D is unclear. This CDR3 contains 11 residues. V lost 2 bases and J 1 base, leaving 3 bases between the germline ends. CDR1 GTSNPN and CDR2 SVGIG come from the germline V gene (reference sequence). The CDR3 DNA is TGTGCCTGGAGTCCTTCCTACGAGCAGTACTTC. This gives the protein CAWSPSYEQYF.

This clone has just one count. The V call is TRBV2, the J call TRBJ1-2; 8 bases fit TRBD1. CDR1 SNHLY and CDR2 FYNNEI come from the germline V gene. CDR3 length: 14 amino acids. V gave up 6 bases and J gave up 0 bases; unmatched junction bases: 3. The CDR3 region is CASRWTGTNYGYTF. The CDR3 DNA reads as TGTGCCAGCAGGTGGACAGGGACTAACTATGGCTACACCTTC.

The CDR3 coding sequence is TGTGCCAGCAGCTTAGGAAATAGCGGGGGGGCCCCAGATACGCAGTATTTT. It yields the protein CASSLGNSGGAPDTQYF. The genes are TRBV7-2 and TRBJ2-3; 11 nucleotides agree with TRBD2. The V and J ends lost 1 base and 4 bases, in that order; junction bases with no gene match: 7. Germline V CDR1 and CDR2: SGHTA, FQGNSA. This CDR3 region has 17 residues.

The chain carries TRBV7-9 and TRBJ1-1, with D unclear. The V end was cut by 2 bases, the J end by 2 bases, with 12 bases between. This CDR3 spans 15 amino acids. Germline CDR1 and CDR2: SEHNR and FQNEAQ (reference sequence). Here the CDR3 reads CASSLLLGSNTEAFF. As DNA, the CDR3 is TGTGCCAGCAGCTTATTGCTCGGTAGCAACACTGAAGCTTTCTTT.

V and J are TRBV30 and TRBJ1-6; weak D call: TRBD1 (6 bases). Germline V gene sequence: CDR1 GTSNPN, CDR2 SVGIG (reference sequence). The V end was cut by 3 bases, the J end by 7 bases, with 10 bases between. CDR3 length: 13 residues. The CDR3 nucleotides are TGTGCCTGGAGAGGGGGGCCCAATTCACCCCTCCACTTT. Protein: CAWRGGPNSPLHF.

The rearrangement joins TRBV10-3 to TRBJ1-6; the D is unclear. This CDR3 is 14 amino acids long. Trimming removed 7 bases from V and 7 bases from J, with 14 bases in between. The V gene's germline CDR1 is ENHRY and CDR2 SYGVKD. CDR3 residues: CAIKDSGGNSPLHF. In DNA, the CDR3 is TGTGCCATCAAGGACTCCGGTGGAAATTCACCCCTCCACTTT.

The chain has TRBV11-2 and TRBJ2-7; D may be TRBD1 or TRBD2 (5 bases each). V dropped 5 bases and J dropped 3 bases, with 17 bases sitting between them. The CDR3 extends over 15 amino acids. CDR1 and CDR2 (germline): SGHAT, FQNNGV. Here the CDR3 reads CASSPGPTSLYEQYF. The CDR3 DNA reads as TGTGCCAGCAGCCCGGGACCGACGAGCCTCTACGAGCAGTACTTC.

The V and J genes are TRBV19 and TRBJ2-2; D is possibly TRBD2 (6 bases). V lost 5 bases and J 9 bases, leaving 25 bases between the germline ends. The germline gives CDR1 LNHDA, CDR2 SQIVND (reference sequence). This CDR3 is built from 17 residues. CDR3 DNA: TGTGCCAGTAGTCCCGGGACTCCAGTAACCCCTTGGCGGGAGCTGTTTTTT. Translated, it gives CASSPGTPVTPWRELFF. Looking up the rest from reference TRBV19 and TRBJ2-2 gives the full variable domain: DGGITQSPKYLFRKEGQNVTLSCEQNLNHDAMYWYRQDPGQGLRLIYYSQIVNDFQKGDIAEGYSVSREKKESFPLTVTSAQKNPTAFYLCASSPGTPVTPWRELFFGEGSRLTVL.

The genes are TRBV5-1 and TRBJ2-6; no reliable D call. The CDR3 contains 13 residues. Per germline, CDR1 SGHRS and CDR2 YFSETQ. V lost 5 bases to trimming and J lost 0 bases, with 3 bases between them. CDR3 protein: CASRYSGANVLTF. For the CDR3, the DNA is TGCGCCAGCAGGTACTCTGGGGCCAACGTCCTGACTTTC. Combining the CDR3 with reference TRBV5-1 and TRBJ2-6 gives the whole variable domain KAGVTQTPRYLIKTRGQQVTLSCSPISGHRSVSWYQQTPGQGLQFLFEYFSETQRNKGNFPGRFSGRQFSNSRSEMNVSTLELGDSALYLCASRYSGANVLTFGAGSRLTVL.

As to this clone: The sample carries other DNA sequences with the same CDR3. The chain combines TRBV9 with TRBJ2-1; 8 bases fit TRBD2. V lost 2 bases, J lost 0 bases, and 1 base stayed unmatched. CDR3 size: 15 residues. The V gene's germline CDR1 is SGDLS and CDR2 YYNGEE. The CDR3 DNA is TGTGCCAGCAGCGTTACTAGCGGCTCCTACAATGAGCAGTTCTTC. Translating it yields CASSVTSGSYNEQFF.

This clone was detected only a few times. The genes are TRBV6-5 and TRBJ1-1; D unclear. Germline CDR1 and CDR2: MNHEY and SVGAGI. This CDR3 region has 14 residues. The germline V and J ends were trimmed by 4 bases and 4 bases, with 13 bases remaining between them. CDR3 bases: TGTGCCAGCAGTTCAATCCCACTGGGCACTGAAGCTTTCTTT. This codes for CASSSIPLGTEAFF.

This clone turned up a few times. CDR3 region: CASSLGAGTSGSYEQYF. CDR3 nucleotide sequence: TGTGCCAGCAGCTTGGGGGCCGGGACTAGCGGGAGCTACGAGCAGTACTTC. The V and J genes are TRBV11-2 and TRBJ2-7; 14 nucleotides align to TRBD2. V lost 3 bases, J lost 3 bases, and 7 bases stayed unmatched. Germline V lookup: CDR1 SGHAT, CDR2 FQNNGV. This CDR3 comprises 17 residues.

The rearrangement links TRBV12-5 to TRBJ1-2; D might be TRBD1 (5 bases). The CDR3 contains 15 residues. Per germline, CDR1 LGHNT and CDR2 FRNRAP. Between the trimmed V and J ends, which lost 7 bases and 7 bases, there was a span of 22 bases. The CDR3 DNA follows: TGTGCTAGTGCCAAACCGCCTGGGGCAGGTGGTGGCTACACCTTC. Protein sequence: CASAKPPGAGGGYTF. Complete variable domain (other parts from reference TRBV12-5 and TRBJ1-2): DARVTQTPRHKVTEMGQEVTMRCQPILGHNTVFWYRQTMMQGLELLAYFRNRAPLDDSGMPKDRFSAEMPDATLATLKIQPSEPRDSAVYFCASAKPPGAGGGYTFGSGTRLTVV.